This T cell receptor (beta chain) was obtained from a study of CD8 T cells in Susac syndrome. Concerning this clonotype itself: Antigen unknown.

With random hexamers, reverse transcription was performed on roughly 0.45 to 1 ug of RNA. By means of immunoSEQ multiplex PCR, TCR beta CDR3 spanning 54 Vbeta and 13 Jbeta underwent amplification. TCRdb analysed the immunoSEQ multiplex PCR reads with MiXCR anew, one entry per CDR3 protein. The sample has 170,000 or so distinct CDR3 sequences, 94% seen once. This CDR3 region has 16 residues. Looked up from germline, CDR1 is SEHNR and CDR2 is FQNEAQ (reference sequence). V lost 6 bases to trimming and J lost 5 bases; unmatched junction nucleotides: 16. Recently defined diagnostic criteria classed the Susac syndrome patients as definite or probable. Study outcomes and limitations: CD4+ T cell repertoires in Susac syndrome exhibited no evidence of clonal expansion.

Sequencing was performed on CD4+ T cells from PBMCs. This sequence was found in a human donor with Susac syndrome. This chain uses TRBV7-9 with TRBJ2-7, with TRBD1 matching over 7 bases. The CDR3 DNA sequence: TGTGCCAGCAGTCCACTTATAGGACAGGCAGGCCACGAGCAGTACTTC. It codes for CASSPLIGQAGHEQYF.